Described below is a single TCR beta chain sequence and its context. This clonotype was observed a handful of times. Its antigen is still unknown. No per-base quality is available; no much larger clone lies one base away. Graves' hyperthyroidism was defined as stable when no progression to ophthalmopathy occurred over 18 months of follow-up. Hyperthyroidism patients were aged 18 to 65 years and newly diagnosed, with disease duration of less than 2 months. Patients with uncontrolled infections, other autoimmune diseases, pregnancy or lactation were excluded. Diagnoses relied on clinical symptoms, serum thyroxine and TRAb, thyroid ultrasound and orbital computed tomography. PBMCs were separated from 7.5 to 10 ml of fresh peripheral blood using Ficoll-Paque density gradient centrifugation. Trizol reagent was used to extract total RNA, and RNA quality was then checked on an Agilent 2100 Bioanalyzer. The TCR beta CDR3 regions were amplified from RNA transcripts. For the first round of RT-PCR on the TCR CDR3, the HTBI primer set was used together with the Qiagen OneStep RT-PCR kit. The libraries were constructed in a second round of multiplex PCR and then size-selected and purified. Sequencing of the libraries was done on an Illumina HiSeq2000 using paired-end 100 bp reads. The study's own analysis went as follows. SOAPnuke was used to process the raw data, throwing out any read that contained adapters or uncalled bases, had a mean Phred below 15, or lacked an exact constant-primer or identifier match. COPE v1.2.5 was used to merge the high-quality paired reads, and each unique nucleotide sequence was defined as a clonotype. Clonotypes were aligned to IMGT TRBV, TRBD and TRBJ reference segments using MiTCR v1.1. The analysis was restricted to V-J combinations with a frequency above 0.0001, which together covered roughly 99% of the repertoires. The TCS score was defined as F50 (clonal expansion) divided by E x V (chaos), with BLOSUM62-based TCRdist calculated between CDR3 peptides within each V-J. Welch's t-statistics and random forest reduced roughly 540 V-J features to 13, which were used in a naive Bayes classifier (R e1071). Using fastp trimming at Q25 and MiXCR clonotype assembly, TCRdb reanalyzed the public sequencing data and kept in-frame beta chains. Each CDR3 protein appears once, grouped with its most common genes and DNA. These V and J calls derive from TCRdb rather than the authors' analysis. The sample records 700,000 or so distinct CDR3 sequences, about 17% of which are singletons. The ten largest clones capture around 8% of the sample.

The data stem from a study of T cells in Graves' hyperthyroidism and ophthalmopathy (dated by TCRdb to the late 2010s). With regard to the full study: Peripheral blood was collected at initial diagnosis, before any treatment. An independent validation cohort of around 19 hyperthyroidism patients and 15 or so patients who later progressed to ophthalmopathy tested prospective prediction of ophthalmopathy. After blood sampling, hyperthyroidism patients were treated with methimazole at a starting dose of 30 mg daily, and ophthalmopathy patients were treated with high-dose intravenous methylprednisolone. TCR V-J signatures able to tell the groups apart were searched for in a discovery cohort of around 95 patients, of whom 40 to 45 had Graves' ophthalmopathy and about 60 had stable Graves' hyperthyroidism. In several Graves' hyperthyroidism patients, the study also compared T-cell repertoires from thyroid tissue with T-cell repertoires from blood. TCR Vbeta CDR3 sequencing of fewer than 150 peripheral blood samples (43 ophthalmopathy, 70 to 85 hyperthyroidism and roughly 17 progressor patients) is reported in the paper. For training and testing, the 100 or so patients in the discovery cohort were randomly divided in a 7:3 ratio. Broader findings and caveats from the paper: Ophthalmopathy was separated from stable hyperthyroidism by a 13 V-J signature model, with just over 85% sensitivity and approximately 81% specificity obtained in cross-validation and 80%/75% obtained in testing. During validation, the model predicted progression to ophthalmopathy a median of about 6.3 months ahead of onset, with 60% to 71% sensitivity and 72% to 80% specificity. Most expanded thyroid clonotypes (frequency above 0.001) were also detected in blood, a finding suggesting that blood repertoires may reflect thyroid immune responses. Sample size was not statistically predetermined, and investigators were not blinded to group allocation.

The germline ends are 11 bases apart after V is trimmed by 0 bases and J by 1 base. According to the germline V gene (reference sequence), CDR1 reads SGHKS and CDR2 reads YYEKEE. From the cysteine up to the phenylalanine, the CDR3 has a length of 16 residues. Only CDR3 DNA is held: 48 bases, read in frame from base 1. The sequence is built from TRBV5-5 and TRBJ1-5, with the D gene call left open. The sample taken for sequencing was blood. The sequence was collected from a man younger than 35 with Graves' hyperthyroidism. DNA sequence: TGTGCCAGCAGCTTGGGACTCCAATGGAGCAATCAGCCCCAGCATTTT. This translates into CASSLGLQWSNQPQHF.